Reported below is one T cell receptor (beta chain). The antigen remains undetermined. Collection occurred without any documented infections or immune events in donors. The sample comes from a study of identifying expanded T cells in peripheral blood. General study points: Technical replicates showed roughly 1.2 changed clones; roughly two weeks 15 to 20; four weeks 19. Across healthy donors, higher total template counts meant significantly greater roughly two-week count variance.

The V end was cut by 2 bases, the J end by 1 base, with 5 bases between. The CDR3 is made up of 12 amino acids. Per the germline V gene, CDR1 is GTSNPN and CDR2 is SVGIG (reference sequence). Clones were sequenced by immunoSEQ multiplex PCR, and TCRdb holds only the in-frame ones, with some missing. The sample contains under 110,000 clones, roughly 87% of which appear only once. The sequencing sample was made of blood. This sequence joins TRBV30 and TRBJ2-5; D not resolved. The TCR was taken from a person aged 18 to 70 in good health. DNA of the CDR3: TGTGCCTGGAGTCCCAGCCAAGAGACCCAGTACTTC. Residues: CAWSPSQETQYF. The full variable domain, with the rest looked up from reference TRBV30 and TRBJ2-5, is SQTIHQWPATLVQPVGSPLSLECTVEGTSNPNLYWYRQAAGRGLQLLFYSVGIGQISSEVPQNLSASRPQDRQFILSSKKLLLSDSGFYLCAWSPSQETQYFGPGTRLLVL.